This T cell receptor (beta chain) was found in a study of breast tumors, draining lymph nodes, adjacent tissues. TCRdb re-analysed the multiplex PCR reads in MiXCR, keeping a single row per CDR3 protein. The table has more than 250,000 distinct CDR3 sequences, under 35% seen once. Breast cancer patients provided tissue from their axillary draining lymph nodes. V dropped 0 bases and J dropped 10 bases, with 13 bases sitting between them. Germline V gene lookup returns CDR1 MGHRA and CDR2 YSYEKL. This CDR3 region has 15 residues. General study findings and limits: The data were judged consistent with most tumor T cells coming from lymph node and expanding in tumor. Luminal-like breast cancer showed significantly higher tumor–nontumor repertoire similarity than basal-like.

This clonotype was seen at least ten times. Its antigen is currently unknown. The chain uses TRBV4-1 and TRBJ1-6; D might be TRBD1 (6 bases). The TCR was taken from a female donor with breast cancer. Some clones in this sample may be carry-over from other donors' samples. Sequencing input: axillary lymph node tissue. CDR3 nucleotide sequence: TGCGCCAGCAGCCAAGATAGGGGGTTTTGGTCACCCCTCCACTTT. It translates to CASSQDRGFWSPLHF.